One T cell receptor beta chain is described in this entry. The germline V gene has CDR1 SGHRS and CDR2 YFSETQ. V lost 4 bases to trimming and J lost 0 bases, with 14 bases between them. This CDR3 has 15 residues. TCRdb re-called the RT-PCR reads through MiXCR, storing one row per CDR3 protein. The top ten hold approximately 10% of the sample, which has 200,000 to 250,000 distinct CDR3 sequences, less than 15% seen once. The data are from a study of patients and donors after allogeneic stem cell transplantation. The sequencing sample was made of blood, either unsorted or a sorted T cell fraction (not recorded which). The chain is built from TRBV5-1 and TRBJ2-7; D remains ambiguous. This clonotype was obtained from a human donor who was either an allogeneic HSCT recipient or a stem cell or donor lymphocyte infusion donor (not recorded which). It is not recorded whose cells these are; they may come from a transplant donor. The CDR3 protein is CASSEDPTDSYEQYF. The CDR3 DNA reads TGCGCCAGCAGCGAAGATCCCACGGACTCCTACGAGCAGTACTTC.